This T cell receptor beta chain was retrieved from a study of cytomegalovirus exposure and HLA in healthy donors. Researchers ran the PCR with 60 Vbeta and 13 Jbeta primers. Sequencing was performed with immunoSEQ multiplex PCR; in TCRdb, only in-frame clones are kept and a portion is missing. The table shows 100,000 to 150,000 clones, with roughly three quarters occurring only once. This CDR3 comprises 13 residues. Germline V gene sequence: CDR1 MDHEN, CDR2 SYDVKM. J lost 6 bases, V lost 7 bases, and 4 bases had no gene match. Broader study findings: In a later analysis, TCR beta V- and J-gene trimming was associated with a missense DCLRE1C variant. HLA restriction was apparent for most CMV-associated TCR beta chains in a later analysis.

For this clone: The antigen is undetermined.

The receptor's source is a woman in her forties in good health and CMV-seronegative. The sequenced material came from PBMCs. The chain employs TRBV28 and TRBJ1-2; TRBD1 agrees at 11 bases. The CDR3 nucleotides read TGTGCCAGCACCGAGGGACAGGGGGATGGCTACACCTTC. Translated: CASTEGQGDGYTF.